This TCR beta chain was obtained from a study of blood T cell repertoires in COVID-19 (dated by TCRdb to about 2020). About the study as a whole: Collaborator samples came from the United States, Italy and Spain and covered acute and convalescent phases of COVID-19. The prospective study material was composed of cDNA or gDNA derived from T cells, B-cell-depleted T cells, or PBMCs. The dataset comprised deeply sampled blood TCRbeta repertoires from subjects exposed to, actively infected with, or recovered from COVID-19. The repertoires were released in a freely available public database intended as a resource for research on the immune response to SARS-CoV-2. The samples were drawn from two sources: the first 160 participants of the ongoing ImmuneRACE study, and 1,200 or so subjects contributed by 6 global collaborators. A de-identified subject ID, COVID-19 status, age in years and sex were almost always included in the sample metadata. Where HLA class I and class II types were available, the types were taken from metadata supplied by the sample provider, not from assay-based typing. Findings and caveats that apply to the study as a whole: The quantity of clinical and demographic metadata differed by source and by participant and was supplied without curation.

TCRbeta CDR3 regions were amplified from genomic DNA using the immunoSEQ Assay, a bias-controlled multiplex PCR. In the source study's methods: Nucleated cell counts per sample were estimated from amplification of reference gene primers within the assay. To quantify the absolute abundance of each unique TCRbeta CDR3 rearrangement, sequence reads were collapsed and filtered. For each sample, productive Simpson clonality was calculated as the square root of Simpson's diversity index over productive rearrangements. This is the immuneACCESS table as TCRdb keeps it, with only in-frame sequences that have V and J called. A part of the clones is gone; compared with another copy, unresolved V genes explain less than half, and the rest is unexplained. V and J calls and clone size are as listed in that table; D and trimming were resolved from the DNA. Recorded for this sample are tens of thousands of clones; approximately 90% of them occurred a single time. The ten biggest clones cover 4.8% of the sample.

Collaborating institutions collected whole blood in K2EDTA tubes following their own protocols. For TCRbeta analysis, collaborators shipped samples as frozen whole blood, isolated PBMCs, or DNA extracted from either of those sample types. The CDR3 has 15 amino acids, counting the end cysteine and phenylalanine. Here the CDR3 DNA is all that survives: 45 bases in frame from base 1. CDR1 and CDR2 are read off the germline V gene (reference sequence) as MNHNY and SVGAGI. V gives up 5 bases and J gives up 5 bases, and the segment between their germline ends measures 18 bases. This clone was seen only once. Its antigen is currently not known. No base quality information exists; no much larger clone differs at one position.

The sample taken for sequencing was peripheral blood. This sequence was found in an elderly woman with active COVID-19. The chain is assembled from TRBV6-6 and TRBJ2-5, with TRBD2 tentatively as D gene (6 bases match). CDR3 reads: CASSPGTLFGETQYF. The DNA sequence is given as TGTGCCAGCAGTCCCGGGACTCTCTTCGGGGAGACCCAGTACTTC.